The clone carrying this TCR beta chain turned up a few times. This CDR3 is 14 amino acids long. The germline V gene encodes CDR1 ENHRY and CDR2 SYGVKD. The ends were cut back, 3 bases at V and 4 bases at J, with 10 bases in the middle. Assay used: immunoSEQ multiplex PCR; TCRdb lists only in-frame clones, some missing. The data contain about 1.1 million clones, 75% to 85% of them singletons. This entry comes from a study of shared clonotypes between healthy human individuals. This chain connects TRBV10-3 to TRBJ1-3, with unresolved D. Sample: memory CD4+ T cells from PBMCs. The subset here: CD45RA-negative fraction. The TCR sequence derives from a young man in good health. Some clones in this sample may be carry-over from other donors' samples. The CDR3: CAISEVGPGNTIYF. For the CDR3, the DNA is TGTGCCATCAGTGAAGTAGGGCCAGGAAACACCATATATTTT.